In its sample, the clone carrying this TCR beta chain was seen a few times. Its antigen is not known. The sample is drawn from a study of cytomegalovirus exposure and HLA in healthy donors. Study-level points and caveats: Presence/absence analyses treated sequencing depth as roughly uniform across donors. Excluded: some indistinguishable V segments such as TRBV6-2 and TRBV6-3.

The V gene lost 5 bases and the J gene lost 4 bases, with 15 bases spanning the gap. The CDR3 spans 15 residues. The germline V gene has CDR1 SGHTA and CDR2 FQGNSA. Use of 60 Vbeta and 13 Jbeta primers characterized the PCR. The repertoire was sequenced with immunoSEQ multiplex PCR; TCRdb's copy has only in-frame clones and lacks some. The sample records about 170,000 clones, around three quarters being singletons. The TCR sequence derives from a woman aged 45-59 years in good health and CMV-seronegative. The sequencing input was PBMCs. V usage is TRBV7-2 and J usage is TRBJ1-3; D ambiguous. The CDR3 nucleotides read TGTGCCAGCAGCGCTATTTTAACTCGAGGAAACACCATATATTTT. It yields the protein CASSAILTRGNTIYF.